These T cell receptor beta chains were read from a single sample in a study of cytomegalovirus exposure and HLA in healthy donors. Profiling relied on immunoSEQ multiplex PCR, and the TCRdb table lists in-frame clones only, not all of them. The sample lists around 130,000 clones, about 90% occurring once. Sequenced input: PBMCs. The receptor set was obtained from a young man in good health and CMV-seronegative. Each CDR3 is given with its conserved first and last residue. The D gene is left open where the match is weak. Clone size is shown for a subset of rows, as once, few, many or a class of expanded clone.

d_gene | j_gene | v_gene | abundance | CDR3aa | CDR3nt
TRBD2 | TRBJ2-1 | TRBV18 | once | CASSLTGTSGYNEQFF | TGTGCCAGCTCACTCACCGGGACTAGCGGATACAATGAGCAGTTCTTC
NA | TRBJ1-5 | TRBV6-1 | NA | CASSKNMETPQHF | TGTGCCAGCAGCAAAAACATGGAGACGCCCCAGCATTTT
NA | TRBJ2-7 | TRBV28 | NA | CATRGKRYEQYF | TGTGCTACAAGGGGGAAACGCTACGAGCAGTACTTC
TRBD2 | TRBJ2-7 | TRBV5-4 | NA | CASSLKLRGNYEQYF | TGTGCCAGCAGCTTGAAGTTGCGGGGGAACTACGAGCAGTACTTC
NA | TRBJ2-5 | TRBV4-1 | NA | CASSQDSGGEGTQYF | TGCGCCAGCAGCCAAGACTCCGGAGGAGAGGGGACCCAGTACTTC
NA | TRBJ1-6 | TRBV10-1 | NA | CASSESTRGEAPLHF | TGCGCCAGCAGTGAGTCGACCAGGGGTGAGGCACCCCTCCACTTT
NA | TRBJ1-5 | TRBV2 | NA | CASSDGGPRMAQPQHF | TGTGCCAGCAGTGACGGGGGGCCGAGGATGGCTCAGCCCCAGCATTTT
NA | TRBJ1-1 | TRBV18 | NA | CASSLQGPNTEAFF | TGTGCCAGCTCACTTCAGGGGCCTAACACTGAAGCTTTCTTT
TRBD2 | TRBJ2-1 | TRBV7-9 | NA | CASTPYGLAGDPQFF | TGTGCCAGCACCCCTTACGGACTAGCGGGAGATCCGCAGTTCTTC
NA | TRBJ2-2 | TRBV13 | NA | CASSVRANTGELFF | TGTGCCAGCAGCGTCAGGGCGAACACCGGGGAGCTGTTTTTT
TRBD2 | TRBJ2-1 | TRBV18 | NA | CASSRGTSGRVYNEQFF | TGTGCCAGCTCACGGGGGACTAGCGGGAGGGTCTACAATGAGCAGTTCTTC
NA | TRBJ2-3 | TRBV5-1 | NA | CASSPGGSTDTQYF | TGCGCCAGCAGCCCGGGTGGCAGCACAGATACGCAGTATTTT
NA | TRBJ2-7 | TRBV7-9 | NA | CASSLANSYEQYF | TGTGCCAGCAGCTTAGCCAACTCCTACGAGCAGTACTTC
NA | TRBJ1-3 | TRBV9 | NA | CASSVGGQGNTIYF | TGTGCCAGCAGCGTAGGGGGGCAAGGAAACACCATATATTTT
NA | TRBJ1-1 | TRBV27 | NA | CASAAGSILEAFF | TGTGCCAGCGCCGCGGGCTCTATTTTAGAAGCTTTCTTT
NA | TRBJ2-5 | TRBV27 | once | CASSPSVGWETQYF | TGTGCCAGCAGTCCTAGCGTAGGTTGGGAGACCCAGTACTTC
TRBD2 | TRBJ2-2 | TRBV9 | NA | CASSVVPGEGGELFF | TGTGCCAGCAGCGTAGTCCCCGGGGAGGGCGGGGAGCTGTTTTTT
NA | TRBJ2-3 | TRBV9 | NA | CASSVALTNTDTQYF | TGTGCCAGCAGCGTAGCTTTGACTAACACAGATACGCAGTATTTT
TRBD2 | TRBJ2-1 | TRBV19 | NA | CASSIGNNRWREGPNEQFF | TGTGCCAGTAGTATTGGTAATAATCGTTGGCGGGAGGGCCCCAATGAGCAGTTCTTC
NA | TRBJ2-7 | TRBV5-4 | NA | CASSHGEKTYEQYF | TGTGCCAGCAGCCACGGGGAGAAGACCTACGAGCAGTACTTC
NA | TRBJ2-3 | TRBV4-1 | NA | CASSQASGSRDTQYF | TGCGCCAGCAGCCAGGCTAGTGGGAGTCGGGATACGCAGTATTTT
TRBD2 | TRBJ2-1 | TRBV7-2 | NA | CASSFSGSHNNEQFF | TGTGCCAGCAGCTTTAGCGGGAGTCACAACAATGAGCAGTTCTTC
NA | TRBJ2-1 | TRBV30 | NA | CAWETGSPRGEQFF | TGTGCCTGGGAAACAGGGTCCCCAAGGGGGGAGCAGTTCTTC
NA | TRBJ2-7 | TRBV6-1 | NA | CASSPQILGAYEQYF | TGTGCCAGCAGTCCCCAGATACTAGGAGCCTACGAGCAGTACTTC
NA | TRBJ1-4 | TRBV19 | few | CASMDREKLFF | TGTGCCAGCATGGACAGAGAAAAACTGTTTTTT
TRBD1 | TRBJ1-4 | TRBV27 | NA | CASSIVRDRVGEKLFF | TGTGCCAGCAGCATTGTCCGGGACAGGGTTGGTGAAAAACTGTTTTTT
TRBD1 | TRBJ2-5 | TRBV29-1 | NA | CSVRDRGPQETQYF | TGCAGCGTTAGGGACAGGGGACCCCAAGAGACCCAGTACTTC
NA | TRBJ1-1 | TRBV5-1 | NA | CASGIEGTEAFF | TGCGCCAGCGGAATAGAGGGCACTGAAGCTTTCTTT
NA | TRBJ2-2 | TRBV11-2 | few | CASSSQGASNTGELFF | TGTGCCAGCAGCTCCCAGGGCGCTTCGAACACCGGGGAGCTGTTTTTT
TRBD2 | TRBJ2-1 | TRBV6-6 | NA | CASGPSGSYNEQFF | TGTGCCAGCGGCCCTAGCGGATCGTACAATGAGCAGTTCTTC
TRBD1 | TRBJ1-2 | TRBV6-5 | NA | CASSSSGTGGAGGYTF | TGTGCCAGCAGTTCGTCCGGGACAGGGGGCGCGGGGGGCTACACCTTC
NA | TRBJ2-1 | TRBV5-4 | NA | CASSLRTHAWEYVYNEQFF | TGTGCCAGCAGCTTGCGCACCCACGCGTGGGAGTACGTATACAATGAGCAGTTCTTC
TRBD2 | TRBJ2-1 | TRBV6-1 | NA | CASSVRLAGGAVPFF | TGTGCCAGCAGTGTAAGACTAGCGGGAGGCGCCGTCCCGTTCTTC
NA | TRBJ1-5 | TRBV5-6 | NA | CASPRSGEIQPQHF | TGTGCCAGCCCACGATCTGGGGAGATTCAGCCCCAGCATTTT
TRBD1 | TRBJ2-7 | TRBV5-5 | NA | CASSFRDRGGYEQYF | TGTGCCAGCAGCTTCCGGGACAGGGGAGGATACGAGCAGTACTTC